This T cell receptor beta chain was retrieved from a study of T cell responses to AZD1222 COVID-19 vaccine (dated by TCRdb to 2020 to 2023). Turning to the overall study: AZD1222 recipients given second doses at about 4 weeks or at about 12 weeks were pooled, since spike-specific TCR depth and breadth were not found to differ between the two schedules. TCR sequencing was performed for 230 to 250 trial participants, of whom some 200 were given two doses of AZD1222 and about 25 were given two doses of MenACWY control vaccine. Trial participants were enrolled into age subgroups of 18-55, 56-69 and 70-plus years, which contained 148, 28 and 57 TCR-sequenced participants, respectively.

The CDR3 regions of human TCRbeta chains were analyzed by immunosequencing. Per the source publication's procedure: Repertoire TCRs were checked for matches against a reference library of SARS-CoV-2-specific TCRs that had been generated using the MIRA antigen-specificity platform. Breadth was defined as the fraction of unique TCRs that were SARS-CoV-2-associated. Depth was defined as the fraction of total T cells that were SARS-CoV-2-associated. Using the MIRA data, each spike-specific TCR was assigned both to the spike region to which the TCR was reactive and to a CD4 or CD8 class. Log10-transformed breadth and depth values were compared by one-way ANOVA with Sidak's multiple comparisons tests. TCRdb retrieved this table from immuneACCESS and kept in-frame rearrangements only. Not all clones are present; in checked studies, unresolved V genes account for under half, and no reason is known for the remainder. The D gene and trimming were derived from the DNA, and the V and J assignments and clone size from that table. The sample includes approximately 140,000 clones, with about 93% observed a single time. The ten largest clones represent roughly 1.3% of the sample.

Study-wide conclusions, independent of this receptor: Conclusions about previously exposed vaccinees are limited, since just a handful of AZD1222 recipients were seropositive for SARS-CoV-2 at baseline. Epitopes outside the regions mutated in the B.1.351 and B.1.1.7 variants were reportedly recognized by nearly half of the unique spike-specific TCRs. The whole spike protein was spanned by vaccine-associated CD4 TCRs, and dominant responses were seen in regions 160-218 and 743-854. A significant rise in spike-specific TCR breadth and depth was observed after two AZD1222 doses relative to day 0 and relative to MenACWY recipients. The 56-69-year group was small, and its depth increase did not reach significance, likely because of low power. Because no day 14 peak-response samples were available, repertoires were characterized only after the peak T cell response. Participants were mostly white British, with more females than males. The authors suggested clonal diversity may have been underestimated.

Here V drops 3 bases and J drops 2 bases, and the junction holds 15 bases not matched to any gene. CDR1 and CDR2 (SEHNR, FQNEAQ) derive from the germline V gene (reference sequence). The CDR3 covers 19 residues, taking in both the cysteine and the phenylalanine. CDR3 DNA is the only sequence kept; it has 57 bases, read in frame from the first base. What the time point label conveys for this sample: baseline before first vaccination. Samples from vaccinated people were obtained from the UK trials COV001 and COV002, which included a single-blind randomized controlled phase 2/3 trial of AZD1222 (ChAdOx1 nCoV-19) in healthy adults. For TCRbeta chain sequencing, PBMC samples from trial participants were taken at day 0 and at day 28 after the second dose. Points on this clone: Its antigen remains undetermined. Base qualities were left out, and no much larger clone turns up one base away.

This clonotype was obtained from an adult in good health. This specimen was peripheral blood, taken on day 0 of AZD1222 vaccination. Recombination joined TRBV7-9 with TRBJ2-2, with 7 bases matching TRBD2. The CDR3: CASSFAGGVRGDNTGELFF. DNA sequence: TGTGCCAGCAGCTTTGCGGGTGGAGTTCGGGGGGACAACACCGGGGAGCTGTTTTTT.